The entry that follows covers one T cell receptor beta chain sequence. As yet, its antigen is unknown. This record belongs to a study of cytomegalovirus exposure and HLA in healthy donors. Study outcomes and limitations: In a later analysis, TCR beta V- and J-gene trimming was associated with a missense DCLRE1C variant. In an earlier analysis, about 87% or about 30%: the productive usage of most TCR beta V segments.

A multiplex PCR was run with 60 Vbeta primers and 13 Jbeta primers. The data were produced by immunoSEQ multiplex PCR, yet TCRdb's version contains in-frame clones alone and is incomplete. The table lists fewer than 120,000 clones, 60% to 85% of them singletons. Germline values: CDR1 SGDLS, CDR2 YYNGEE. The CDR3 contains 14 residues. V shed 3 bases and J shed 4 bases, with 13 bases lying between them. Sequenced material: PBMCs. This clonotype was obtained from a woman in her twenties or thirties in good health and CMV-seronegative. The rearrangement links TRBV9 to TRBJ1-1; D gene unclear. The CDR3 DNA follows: TGTGCCAGCAGCGGACACGTTCCGAGCACTGAAGCTTTCTTT. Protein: CASSGHVPSTEAFF.